This T cell receptor (beta chain) was sequenced during a study of shared clonotypes between healthy human individuals. Across the whole study: Aged between 18 and 49, the donors were two women and three men.

Healthy HIV-negative adults without recent acute infections or vaccinations served as donors. Broader study findings: Naive subsets typically showed greater estimated richness than memory subsets.

About this clone itself: What it binds is not known.

The authors' processing: Owing to the provision of junction-only sequences devoid of quality scores by immunoSEQ, filtering differed. Method: immunoSEQ multiplex PCR; TCRdb's copy keeps in-frame clones and lacks some. D and trimming come from the DNA, and the V and J calls and clone size come from that table. The data contain about 1.1 million clones, about four fifths of them singletons. The sequence came from a man between 18 and 29 years old in good health. Some clones in this sample may be carry-over from other donors' samples. The sequenced sample was memory CD4+ T cells from PBMCs. Subset in this sample: CD45RA-negative fraction.

CDR3 amino acids: CASSQGDQETQYF. For the CDR3, the DNA is TGTGCCAGCAGCCAAGGGGACCAAGAGACCCAGTACTTC. J is TRBJ2-5 and V is TRBV11-3, with TRBD1 as a possible D gene (5 bases). V was cut by 5 bases and J by 0 bases, with 7 bases left in between. The CDR3 is 13 amino acids. Germline assignment: CDR1 SGHNT and CDR2 YENEEA.